Listed below are T cell receptor beta chains from one sample, sequenced in a study of T cells in Graves' hyperthyroidism and ophthalmopathy. TCRdb fed the multiplex PCR reads into MiXCR, producing one record per CDR3 protein. The table has about 600,000 distinct CDR3 sequences, 14% seen once. The sample consisted of blood. The receptors were sampled from a woman aged 18-29 years with Graves' ophthalmopathy. Both conserved end residues are part of each CDR3. Each record gives: J gene, D gene, clone size, V gene, CDR3 length, CDR3 DNA, CDR3 protein. A D gene is named only where the DNA matches it firmly. Clone size is not always given. Where it is, it says once, few, many or a class for expanded clones.

>TRBJ2-1|.|many|TRBV12-3/TRBV12-4|14
TGTGCCAGCAGTTTGGCGGTAAAATCCAATGAGCAGTTCTTC
CASSLAVKSNEQFF
>TRBJ1-1|.|.|TRBV4-1|17
TGCGCCAGCAGCCCACCATGGATGGGGCGCGGAATCACTGAAGCTTTCTTT
CASSPPWMGRGITEAFF
>TRBJ2-7|TRBD2|.|TRBV9|15
TGTGCCAGCAGCGCCCTAGCGGGAGGGCCCTACGAGCAGTACTTC
CASSALAGGPYEQYF
>TRBJ2-7|TRBD2|once|TRBV20-1|17
TGCAATGCTAGAACCTCTAGCGGGAGTATTGGGTCCTACGAGCAGTACTTC
CNARTSSGSIGSYEQYF
>TRBJ2-7|TRBD1|once|TRBV19|13
TGTGCCAGTACCGTGACAGGGGGCTTCGAGCAGTACTTC
CASTVTGGFEQYF
>TRBJ2-5|.|many|TRBV11-1|16
TGTGCCAGCAGCTCGGGGCGGGCTACCTACCAAGAGACCCAGTACTTC
CASSSGRATYQETQYF
>TRBJ2-7|.|.|TRBV27|14
TGTGCCAGCAGTTTAAATACGGGGGATTACGAGCAGTACTTC
CASSLNTGDYEQYF
>TRBJ2-1|TRBD2|few|TRBV5-1|16
TGCGCCAGCAGCTTTAGCGGGAGGCGCTCCTACAATGAGCAGTTCTTC
CASSFSGRRSYNEQFF
>TRBJ1-2|.|few|TRBV7-9|14
TGTGCCAGCAGCCATCCGGGGGGCTTCTATGGCTACACCTTC
CASSHPGGFYGYTF
>TRBJ2-7|.|many|TRBV11-2|15
TGTGCCAGCAGCTTAGGGGAAGGTGGGTGGGACGAGCAGTACTTC
CASSLGEGGWDEQYF
>TRBJ2-1|.|few|TRBV15|16
TGTGCCACCAGCAGAGATGGGCCAGGGGGGTACAATGAGCAGTTCTTC
CATSRDGPGGYNEQFF
>TRBJ2-1|.|few|TRBV6-1|13
TGTGCCACCACCCGGGCGAGGGGGGTGGAGCAGTTCTTC
CATTRARGVEQFF
>TRBJ2-7|.|many|TRBV29-1|15
TGCAGCGTTGGAACGGGAGTCGGGGATCTGTACGAGCAGTACTTC
CSVGTGVGDLYEQYF
>TRBJ2-3|.|many|TRBV27|14
TGTGCCAGCAGTTTCGCAGGGGCGGCGGATACGCAGTATTTT
CASSFAGAADTQYF
>TRBJ2-2|.|many|TRBV2|16
TGTGCCAGCAGTGAACCGGAAGCTGCGAACACCGGGGAGCTGTTTTTT
CASSEPEAANTGELFF
>TRBJ2-5|.|.|TRBV14|17
TGTGCCAGCAGCCAAGATTGGCGGGGATACTTACAAGAGACCCAGTACTTC
CASSQDWRGYLQETQYF
>TRBJ2-2|TRBD1|.|TRBV4-3|16
TGCGCCAGCAGCCAAGGCACCGACAGGGGTACCGGGGAGCTGTTTTTT
CASSQGTDRGTGELFF
>TRBJ1-4|.|few|TRBV6-2/TRBV6-3|16
TGTGCCAGCAGTGACCTTCGGACCTCAACTAATGAAAAACTGTTTTTT
CASSDLRTSTNEKLFF
>TRBJ2-1|.|many|TRBV11-2|12
TGTGCCAGCAGCCTAGGTTACAGAGAGCAGTTCTTC
CASSLGYREQFF
>TRBJ1-2|.|many|TRBV3-1|17
TGTGCCAGCAGCCAAGGATCACACTTATTCCTCAACTATGGCTACACCTTC
CASSQGSHLFLNYGYTF
>TRBJ1-2|.|many|TRBV7-9|15
TGTGCCAGCAGCTCCCAGGGACTTGGGGACTATGGCTACACCTTC
CASSSQGLGDYGYTF
>TRBJ2-1|TRBD2|many|TRBV12-3/TRBV12-4|14
TGTGCCTCGGTAGCGGGAGGGGGGGACAATGAGCAGTTCTTC
CASVAGGGDNEQFF
>TRBJ2-3|TRBD1|many|TRBV6-1|14
TGTGCCAGCAGCCGGGACAGGCGCACAGATACGCAGTATTTT
CASSRDRRTDTQYF
>TRBJ1-6|.|few|TRBV2|15
TGTGCCAGCAGGGCCACGAGCTCCTATAATTCACCCCTCCACTTT
CASRATSSYNSPLHF
>TRBJ2-4|TRBD1|few|TRBV5-1|17
TGCGCCAGCAGCTTTCTACCGGGACAGGGGGCGCAGAACATTCAGTACTTC
CASSFLPGQGAQNIQYF
>TRBJ2-2|.|many|TRBV18|16
TGTGCCAGCTCACCAGTGGTAGCGGCGAACACCGGGGAGCTGTTTTTT
CASSPVVAANTGELFF
>TRBJ1-5|.|few|TRBV4-1|17
TGCGCCAGCAGCCCTAGGCCGAGGGATTCTCTTAATCAGCCCCAGCATTTT
CASSPRPRDSLNQPQHF
>TRBJ2-7|TRBD1|many|TRBV7-2|16
TGTGCCAGCAGCTTAAGTGGGGGGACAGGGGCCTACGAGCAGTACTTC
CASSLSGGTGAYEQYF
>TRBJ1-3|.|.|TRBV7-2|16
TGTGCCAGCAGCTCAAACAAGTTTCTCTCTGGAAACACCATATATTTT
CASSSNKFLSGNTIYF
>TRBJ1-1|.|.|TRBV24-1|12
TGTGCCACCGGTGAAGGACGGAGTGAAGCTTTCTTT
CATGEGRSEAFF
>TRBJ2-7|TRBD1|many|TRBV6-2/TRBV6-3|16
TGTGCCAGCAGTTACCCCCCAGGGGGCCTATCCTACGAGCAGTACTTC
CASSYPPGGLSYEQYF
>TRBJ2-7|.|many|TRBV7-9|13
TGTGCCAGCAGCCTTACGTGGGGGAACGAGCAGTACTTC
CASSLTWGNEQYF
>TRBJ2-1|.|few|TRBV4-3|15
TGCGCCAGCAGCCCCCGGGGGCCGGGCCGCAATGAGCAGTTCTTC
CASSPRGPGRNEQFF
>TRBJ1-3|.|many|TRBV12-3/TRBV12-4|12
TGTGCCAGCTGGAGCTCTGGAAACACCATATATTTT
CASWSSGNTIYF
>TRBJ2-1|.|many|TRBV6-6|17
TGTGCCAGCAGTTACTCTTTCGGGTTTAGCTCCTACAATGAGCAGTTCTTC
CASSYSFGFSSYNEQFF
>TRBJ2-7|TRBD2|few|TRBV4-1|18
TGCGCCAGCAGCCAAGATTGGCCTAGCGGGGACCGTGGGTATCGGCAGTACTTC
CASSQDWPSGDRGYRQYF
>TRBJ1-1|TRBD1|.|TRBV9|16
TGTGCCAGCAGCGTAGTAGCGCAGGGGGCGCGGACTGAAGCTTTCTTT
CASSVVAQGARTEAFF
>TRBJ1-2|.|.|TRBV20-1|13
TGCAGTGCTAGGTCCGCAGGACCTTTAGGCTACACCTTC
CSARSAGPLGYTF
>TRBJ2-1|TRBD2|many|TRBV20-1|15
TGCAGTGCTAGAATACGGGAGGGCTCCTACAATGAGCAGTTCTTC
CSARIREGSYNEQFF
>TRBJ1-5|.|many|TRBV12-3/TRBV12-4|16
TGTGCCAGCAGTTTAGACAGGGTAGGAGGGAATCAGCCCCAGCATTTT
CASSLDRVGGNQPQHF
>TRBJ2-7|TRBD1|many|TRBV7-9|14
TGTGCCAGCAGCCCCGGACAGGGAATCTACGAGCAGTACTTC
CASSPGQGIYEQYF
>TRBJ2-3|.|few|TRBV9|14
TGTGCCAGCAGCGTCCTTGACGGCCCAGATACGCAGTATTTT
CASSVLDGPDTQYF